The T cell receptor (beta chain) under discussion was sequenced for a study of identical twins (dated by TCRdb to between 2015 and 2016). The study in broad terms: The study deep-sequenced TCR alpha and beta repertoires from monozygotic twins, unrelated adults of various ages and cord blood to test whether fetal clonotypes persist. To rule out contamination, the twin experiments were replicated at different times with different library preparation protocols. Summary of the overall study and its limitations: Zero-insertion analyses could be partly confounded by invariant T cells such as MAIT and iNKT, although diverse VJ usage argued against such confounding for most clonotypes. Fewer insertions were carried by abundant cord blood beta clonotypes; a weaker similar trend was observed in young adult naive repertoires, while no such trend was observed in memory repertoires. In beta out-of-frame sequences, excess twin sharing was weaker, because having fewer shared sequences lowered the signal-to-noise ratio. Because the same donors could not be followed over many years, the conclusions relied on cross-sectional statistical analysis. In monozygotic twins, recombination models systematically underestimated out-of-frame TCR alpha sharing, but the models matched the sharing seen between unrelated individuals. Compared with coincidental sharing between unrelated individuals, out-of-frame TCR alpha sequences shared between twins showed an excess of sequences with low generation probability.

V loses 0 bases, J loses 7 bases, and the germline ends lie 10 bases apart. Via the germline V gene, CDR1 is SGHRS and CDR2 YFSETQ. Including cysteine and phenylalanine, the CDR3 has 14 amino acids. Kept here is only the CDR3 DNA, which spans 42 bases and is read in frame from base 1. Every donor was a healthy Caucasian. Three pairs of female monozygotic twins, all aged about 18 to 30 years, were included in the twin cohort. Positive isolation kits from Invitrogen were used to isolate CD4+ and CD8+ T cell populations. Of note for this clonotype: This receptor's antigen is unknown. Base qualities are not provided; no much larger clone lies one nucleotide away.

Receptor amplification or capture employed 5' RACE. Sequencing was performed on an Illumina HiSeq 2000. A universal primer binding site was added through template switching, and the final cDNA carried a unique molecular identifier so that TCR cDNA molecules could be counted accurately. Specific primers in the conserved constant-segment region were used to synthesize first-strand cDNA for TCR alpha and beta chains. To control for contamination, each cDNA library was double barcoded with a SMART-Mk sample barcode plus Illumina barcodes. TruSeq adapter sequences along with Illumina sample barcodes were introduced in two successive PCR steps. The Illumina HiSeq platform was used with custom primers to sequence TCR alpha and beta cDNA libraries. The authors' pipeline ran thus. Unique molecular identifiers were extracted from raw reads with MiGEC, and CDR3 positions were determined with MiXCR. Recombination models were inferred per individual with the repgenHMM and IGoR tools using an EM algorithm. The tcR package in R was used for shared clonotype analysis, with sharing normalized by the product of cloneset sizes. To study raw recombination without the effects of thymic and clonal selection, out-of-frame nonproductive sequences were analyzed. The raw public data were reprocessed by TCRdb itself: fastp quality trimming at Q25, MiXCR clonotype calling, in-frame beta chains only. For every CDR3 protein sequence, its rows merge into one entry that carries the most common genes and DNA. The V and J calls shown here were made by TCRdb, not taken from the authors' results. Present in this sample are hundreds of thousands of distinct CDR3 sequences, 20% to 25% of which were seen just once. Together, the top ten hold about 3% of the sample.

This same sample was also part of a study on T cells expressing NK-cell markers. That second publication adds: Three sorted T-cell subsets (CD3+CD56+NKG2C+, CD3+CD56+NKG2C- and CD3+CD56-NKG2C+) from fewer than 10 donors had their TCR beta-chain repertoires profiled. Of the eight sequenced donors, seven were found to be HCMV-seropositive and one was found to be HCMV-seronegative. To restrict sorting to alphabetaTCR-expressing T cells, an anti-gammadeltaTCR antibody was added in several experiments. For several donors, the dominant CD3+CD56+NKG2C+ clonotypes were among the top 10 CD8+ clonotypes and accounted for about 1.0-7.5% of CD8+ T cells. Those dominant clonotypes were again the most abundant among CD3+CD56-NKG2C+ cells in several donors, at roughly 25-65%. Whether the expanded NKG2C-expressing T cell clones were specific for HCMV antigens was left unclear. All eight donors whose samples were sequenced were randomly selected healthy volunteers, three of them men and five women. A commercial ELISA kit detecting HCMV-specific IgG in serum was used to determine HCMV serostatus. MIGEC was used to demultiplex reads and group the reads by UMI, and MiTCR was used to assemble and quantify clonotypes. To exclude erroneous sequences, any TCR cDNA sequence not supported by at least two reads was discarded. The tcR package was used for downstream repertoire analysis, with clonotypes matched between fractions based on CDR3 nucleotide sequence plus V segment. Antigen specificity was annotated against VDJdb with VDJmatch, allowing one amino acid substitution in CDR3.

The rearranged chain carries TRBV5-1 and TRBJ1-4; the D gene lacks a confident call. Specimen: CD4+ T cells sorted from blood. This TCR was sampled from a young woman in good health. The CDR3 sequence is CASSLGRLGEKLFF. In nucleotide form, the sequence is TGCGCCAGCAGCTTGGGACGGTTGGGTGAAAAACTGTTTTTT.